These 14 T cell receptor beta chains were sequenced from one sample in a study of blood T cell repertoires in COVID-19. The repertoire was sequenced with immunoSEQ multiplex PCR; TCRdb's copy has only in-frame clones and lacks some. The data contain some 230,000 clones, about 88% of them singletons. The sequenced sample was peripheral blood. The receptor source for this set is a man in his fifties who had recovered from COVID-19.

The V and J genes are TRBV6-6 and TRBJ2-5; D unresolved. Germline V gene data show CDR1 as MNHNY and CDR2 as SVGAGI (reference sequence). The V and J ends lost 0 bases and 3 bases respectively, with 11 bases between them. CDR3 length: 15 amino acids. The CDR3 bases are TGTGCCAGCAGTTACTCGCTACAGAGAAAAGAGACCCAGTACTTC. It encodes CASSYSLQRKETQYF.

The chain uses TRBV10-3 and TRBJ2-3, with a possible D match to TRBD2 (6 bases). CDR3 length: 15 residues. Germline lookup yields CDR1 ENHRY and CDR2 SYGVKD. Trimming took off 4 bases at V and 1 base at J, with 12 bases between the two ends. The CDR3 is CAISVTAGRTDTQYF. The CDR3 nucleotides read TGTGCCATCAGTGTTACGGCGGGGCGCACAGATACGCAGTATTTT.

This clone was seen only a few times. The chain recombines TRBV5-1 with TRBJ2-7, with 7 bases that match TRBD1. Germline values: CDR1 SGHRS, CDR2 YFSETQ. V lost 1 base, J lost 5 bases, and 9 bases stayed unmatched. The CDR3 runs to 15 residues. As DNA, the CDR3 is TGCGCCAGCAGCTTGAGAGTGACAGGGACGCACGAGCAGTACTTC. Encoded protein: CASSLRVTGTHEQYF.

This chain uses TRBV30 with TRBJ1-1, with D possibly matching TRBD1 (5 bases). The V gene lost 4 bases and the J gene lost 5 bases, with 20 bases spanning the gap. In germline, CDR1 is GTSNPN, CDR2 SVGIG (reference sequence). This CDR3 region has 15 residues. The CDR3 DNA reads TGTGCCTGGACCAATCAGGACTTTGGGGGGACTGAAGCTTTCTTT. Translation: CAWTNQDFGGTEAFF. The variable domain in full, completed from reference TRBV30 and TRBJ1-1, reads SQTIHQWPATLVQPVGSPLSLECTVEGTSNPNLYWYRQAAGRGLQLLFYSVGIGQISSEVPQNLSASRPQDRQFILSSKKLLLSDSGFYLCAWTNQDFGGTEAFFGQGTRLTVV.

V and J are TRBV7-9 and TRBJ2-7, with D possibly TRBD1 on 5 matching bases. The CDR3 length is 13 residues. V lost 7 bases, J lost 3 bases, and 13 bases lay in between. Germline CDR1 is SEHNR and CDR2 is FQNEAQ (reference sequence). CDR3 loop: CASNLDSHYEQYF. The CDR3 DNA sequence: TGTGCCAGCAACCTAGACAGCCACTACGAGCAGTACTTC. The variable domain in full, completed from reference TRBV7-9 and TRBJ2-7, reads DTGVSQNPRHKITKRGQNVTFRCDPISEHNRLYWYRQTLGQGPEFLTYFQNEAQLEKSRLLSDRFSAERPKGSFSTLEIQRTEQGDSAMYLCASNLDSHYEQYFGPGTRLTVT.

Turning to this clone: The junction differs from germline at one of its ends, possibly a read error. The rearrangement uses TRBV28 and TRBJ2-1; TRBD2 matches 8 bases. Germline values: CDR1 MDHEN, CDR2 SYDVKM. The CDR3 is 13 residues long. The CDR3 DNA reads TGTGCCAGCAGTACCGAGCAGCGGGAGAGTACGGTCTTC. This translates into CASSTEQRESTVF.

The J gene is TRBJ2-3, the V gene TRBV7-9; 8 bases fit TRBD1. This CDR3 contains 16 residues. The V and J ends lost 1 base and 3 bases, in that order; junction bases with no gene match: 6. From germline, CDR1 is SEHNR and CDR2 FQNEAQ (reference sequence). This chain's CDR3 is CASSLGFRGRTDTQYF. The CDR3, as DNA: TGTGCCAGCAGCTTAGGTTTCAGGGGGCGTACAGATACGCAGTATTTT.

J is TRBJ1-2 and V is TRBV5-1; D is perhaps TRBD1 (5 bases). The V gene's germline CDR1 is SGHRS and CDR2 YFSETQ. Trimming removed 0 bases at V and 6 bases at J, with 12 bases between. The CDR3 loop spans 14 amino acids. The CDR3 nucleotides are TGCGCCAGCAGCTTGGTGGGCAGGGCGGATGGCTACACCTTC. It encodes CASSLVGRADGYTF.

The chain uses TRBV28 and TRBJ1-2; 7 bases map to TRBD1. Trimming took 4 bases from V and 0 from J; bases not matched to a gene: 5. The CDR3 runs 15 residues. Germline CDR1 and CDR2: MDHEN and SYDVKM. CDR3 sequence reads: CASSYPDRPNYGYTF. The CDR3 DNA follows: TGTGCCAGCAGTTACCCGGACAGGCCTAACTATGGCTACACCTTC.

The rearrangement uses TRBV27 and TRBJ2-2; D perhaps matches TRBD2 (6 bases). Germline CDR1 MNHEY, CDR2 SMNVEV (reference sequence). CDR3 length: 14 residues. Between the trimmed V and J ends, which lost 7 bases and 2 bases, there was a span of 11 bases. CDR3 bases: TGTGCCAGCAATAGCGGTAGCAACACCGGGGAGCTGTTTTTT. Protein product: CASNSGSNTGELFF.

This clone showed up just once. V gene TRBV19 combines with J gene TRBJ2-3; perhaps TRBD2 as D (6 bases). Germline CDR1 and CDR2: LNHDA and SQIVND (reference sequence). The V end lost 4 bases, the J end lost 0 bases, and 11 bases lay between the germline ends. This CDR3 comprises 15 residues. The CDR3 is CASSRRGVSTDTQYF. The DNA of the CDR3 is TGTGCCAGTAGTAGGCGGGGCGTTAGCACAGATACGCAGTATTTT.

This clone was seen a few times. V usage is TRBV3-1 (or the pseudogene TRBV3-2) and J usage is TRBJ2-3; 8 nucleotides line up with TRBD2. CDR1 is LGHDT and CDR2 is YNNKEL in the germline V gene (reference sequence). The CDR3 has 17 amino acids. J lost 4 bases, V lost 0 bases, and 9 bases had no gene match. The CDR3 coding sequence is TGTGCCAGCAGCCAAGATCAAACGGGAGGGTTATCAGATACGCAGTATTTT. Residues: CASSQDQTGGLSDTQYF.

The chain is built from TRBV24-1 and TRBJ2-7, with D perhaps matching TRBD1 (5 bases). Germline assignment: CDR1 KGHDR and CDR2 SFDVKD. The V and J ends lost 4 bases and 0 bases respectively, with 9 bases between them. This CDR3 region has 14 residues. DNA for the CDR3: TGTGCCACCAGTGACACGACAGCCTCCTACGAGCAGTACTTC. Translating gives CATSDTTASYEQYF.

At least ten counts were recorded for this clone. The DNA of the CDR3 is TGCGCCAGCAGGGATCGGACTAGCGGGAGACGAGATGAGCAGTTCTTC. It encodes CASRDRTSGRRDEQFF. V usage is TRBV10-2 and J usage is TRBJ2-1, with TRBD2 identical over 13 bases. This CDR3 region has 16 residues. Per germline, CDR1 WSHSY and CDR2 SAAADI. The V segment lost 6 bases and the J segment 8 bases; nucleotides outside the gene matches: 10.